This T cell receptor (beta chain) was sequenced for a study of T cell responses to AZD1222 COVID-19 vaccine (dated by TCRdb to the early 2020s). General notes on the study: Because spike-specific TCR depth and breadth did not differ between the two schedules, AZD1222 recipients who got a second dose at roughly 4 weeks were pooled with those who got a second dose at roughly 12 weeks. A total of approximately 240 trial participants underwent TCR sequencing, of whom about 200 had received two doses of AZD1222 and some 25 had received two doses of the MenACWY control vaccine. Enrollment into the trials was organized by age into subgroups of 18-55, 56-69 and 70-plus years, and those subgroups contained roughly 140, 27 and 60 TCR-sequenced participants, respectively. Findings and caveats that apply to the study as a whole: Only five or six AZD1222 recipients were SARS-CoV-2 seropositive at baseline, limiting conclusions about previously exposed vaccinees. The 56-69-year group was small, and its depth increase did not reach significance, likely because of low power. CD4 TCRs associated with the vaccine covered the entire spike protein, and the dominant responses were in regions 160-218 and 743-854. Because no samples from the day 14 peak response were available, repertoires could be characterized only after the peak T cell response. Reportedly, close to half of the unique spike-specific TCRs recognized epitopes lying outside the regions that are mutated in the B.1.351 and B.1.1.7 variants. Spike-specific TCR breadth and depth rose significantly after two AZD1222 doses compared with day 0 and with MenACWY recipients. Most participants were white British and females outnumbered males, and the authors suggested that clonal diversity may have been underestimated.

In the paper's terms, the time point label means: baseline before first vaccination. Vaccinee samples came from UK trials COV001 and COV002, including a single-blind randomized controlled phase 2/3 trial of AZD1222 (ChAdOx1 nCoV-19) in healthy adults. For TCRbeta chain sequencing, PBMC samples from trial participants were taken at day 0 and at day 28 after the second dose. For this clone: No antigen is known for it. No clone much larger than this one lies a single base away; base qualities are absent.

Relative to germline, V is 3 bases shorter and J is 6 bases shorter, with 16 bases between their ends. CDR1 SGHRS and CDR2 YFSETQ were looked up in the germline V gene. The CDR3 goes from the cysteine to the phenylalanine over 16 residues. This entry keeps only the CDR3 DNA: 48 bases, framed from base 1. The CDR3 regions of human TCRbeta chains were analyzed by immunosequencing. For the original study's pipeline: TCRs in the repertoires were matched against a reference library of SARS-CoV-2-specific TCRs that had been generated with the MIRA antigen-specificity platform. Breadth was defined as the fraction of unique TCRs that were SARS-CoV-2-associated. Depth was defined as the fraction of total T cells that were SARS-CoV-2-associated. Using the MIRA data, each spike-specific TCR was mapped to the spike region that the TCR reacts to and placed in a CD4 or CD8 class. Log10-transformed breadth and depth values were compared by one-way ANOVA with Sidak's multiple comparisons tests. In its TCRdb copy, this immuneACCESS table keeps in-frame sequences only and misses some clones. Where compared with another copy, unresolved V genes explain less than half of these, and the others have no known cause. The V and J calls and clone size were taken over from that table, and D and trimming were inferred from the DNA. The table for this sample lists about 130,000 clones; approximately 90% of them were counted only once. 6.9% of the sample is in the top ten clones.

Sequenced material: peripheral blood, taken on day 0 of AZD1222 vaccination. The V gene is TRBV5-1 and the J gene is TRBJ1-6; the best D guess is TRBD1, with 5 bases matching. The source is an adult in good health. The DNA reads TGCGCCAGCAGCTGGGGCGGGAGGGGACCTAATTCACCCCTCCACTTT. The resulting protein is CASSWGGRGPNSPLHF. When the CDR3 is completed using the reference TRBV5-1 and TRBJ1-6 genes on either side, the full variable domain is KAGVTQTPRYLIKTRGQQVTLSCSPISGHRSVSWYQQTPGQGLQFLFEYFSETQRNKGNFPGRFSGRQFSNSRSEMNVSTLELGDSALYLCASSWGGRGPNSPLHFGNGTRLTVT.